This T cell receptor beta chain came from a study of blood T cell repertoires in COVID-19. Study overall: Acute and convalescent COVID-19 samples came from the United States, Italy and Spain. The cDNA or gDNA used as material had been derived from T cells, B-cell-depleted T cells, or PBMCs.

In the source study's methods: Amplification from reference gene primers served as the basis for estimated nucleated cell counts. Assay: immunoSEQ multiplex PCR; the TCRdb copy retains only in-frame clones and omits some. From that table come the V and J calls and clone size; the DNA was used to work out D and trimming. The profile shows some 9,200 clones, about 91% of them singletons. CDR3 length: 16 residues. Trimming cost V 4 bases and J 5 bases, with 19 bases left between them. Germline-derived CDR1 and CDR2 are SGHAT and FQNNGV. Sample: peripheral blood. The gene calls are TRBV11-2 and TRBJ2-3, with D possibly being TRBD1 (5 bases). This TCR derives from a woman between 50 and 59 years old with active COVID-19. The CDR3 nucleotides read TGTGCCAGCAGCTCCCAGGGCTACGGAAGGAAAGATACGCAGTATTTT. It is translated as CASSSQGYGRKDTQYF.